This T cell receptor (beta chain) was sequenced during a study of blood T cells in healthy people across ages. Whenever a sample was processed, at least 6 million PBMCs were isolated. Together with a sample-barcoded 5' primer, a J-beta primer mix was included in a second PCR lasting roughly 6 to 12 cycles. Each sample yielded at least 3 million CDR3-containing paired-end reads. MiXCR was run by TCRdb on the 5' RACE reads, yielding one entry per CDR3 protein. The sample includes 1.5 million to 2 million distinct CDR3 sequences, roughly 27% of them seen just once. The V end was cut by 0 bases, the J end by 2 bases, with 15 bases between. The CDR3 totals 17 residues. Germline lookup yields CDR1 LNHNV and CDR2 YYDKDF (reference sequence).

The chain has TRBV15 and TRBJ2-3; D unresolved. The receptor was derived from a woman in her 30s in good health. The sample taken for sequencing was blood. The CDR3 is CATSRDLRETFTDTQYF. CDR3 DNA: TGTGCCACCAGCAGAGATTTAAGGGAAACTTTCACAGATACGCAGTATTTT.